This T cell receptor beta chain comes out of a study of response to subunit inactivated influenza vaccine. Study findings and constraints: Every seasonal influenza vaccination brings in few new T cells, the authors suggested.

TCRdb ran MiXCR on the RT-PCR reads and lists one entry per CDR3 protein. The top ten hold 13% of the sample, which has hundreds of thousands of distinct CDR3 sequences, about 7.6% seen once. CDR1 and CDR2 from the germline V gene are SQVTM and ANQGSEA. The CDR3 consists of 13 residues. The ends lost 6 bases at V and 9 bases at J; junction bases unmatched: 9. This clonotype was counted a few times. Its antigen is currently unknown. This receptor was identified in a man aged 50 to 69 who received an inactivated influenza vaccine. The chain combines TRBV29-1 with TRBJ2-3, with 10 nucleotides matching TRBD2. Sequencing was performed on PBMCs from blood, taken less than 30 months after vaccination. The CDR3 loop reads CSVERGGGVTQYF. CDR3 DNA: TGCAGCGTGGAGCGGGGGGGCGGGGTGACGCAGTATTTT.